The T cell receptor beta chain described here comes from a study of control samples from healthy donors and cancer patients. Sequenced by immunoSEQ multiplex PCR; TCRdb stores in-frame clones only, minus some. The data show approximately 140,000 clones, about 90% seen once. V lost 3 bases and J 3 bases, leaving 14 bases between the germline ends. The CDR3 sequence is 15 residues long. In germline, CDR1 is DFQATT, CDR2 SNEGSKA (reference sequence). The TCR was taken from a man aged 45-65 years with head and neck cancer. The chain links TRBV20-1 to TRBJ1-4; D gene uncertain. Sequenced input: PBMCs. CDR3: CSASTAGGANEKLFF. DNA for the CDR3: TGCAGTGCTAGTACGGCGGGCGGAGCTAATGAAAAACTGTTTTTT.